Following are 16 T cell receptor beta chains from one sample sequenced in a study of T cells in Graves' hyperthyroidism and ophthalmopathy. The investigators amplified TCR beta CDR3 regions from RNA transcripts. Using the HTBI primer set, a first-round RT-PCR was run on the TCR CDR3. In TCRdb, the multiplex PCR reads were re-called with MiXCR into one record per CDR3 protein. The profile shows 500,000 to 800,000 distinct CDR3 sequences, approximately 15% of them singletons. The sequenced material came from blood. The receptor set was obtained from a woman between 50 and 59 years old with Graves' ophthalmopathy.

This clonotype has at least ten counts. This rearrangement joins TRBV24-1 to TRBJ2-7; 8 bases match TRBD2. J lost 3 bases, V lost 4 bases, and 7 bases had no gene match. The CDR3 consists of 15 residues. Germline CDR1 and CDR2: KGHDR and SFDVKD. The CDR3 loop is CATSDPGRGGYEQYF. The DNA of the CDR3 is TGTGCCACCAGTGACCCCGGGAGGGGGGGCTACGAGCAGTACTTC.

This clonotype showed up many times. CDR3 sequence: CSAKAGQITGELFF. Written as DNA, the CDR3 is TGCAGTGCCAAAGCGGGCCAGATCACCGGGGAGCTGTTTTTT. The chain links TRBV20-1 to TRBJ2-2, with D tentatively TRBD2 (6 bases). This CDR3 has 14 residues. V was clipped by 6 bases and J by 4 bases, with 15 bases between them. In germline, CDR1 is DFQATT, CDR2 SNEGSKA (reference sequence).

This chain uses TRBV6-2 or TRBV6-3 with TRBJ2-1, with 7 bases aligning to TRBD2. With V trimmed by 3 bases and J by 3 bases, 5 bases remained unmatched. CDR1 MNHEY and CDR2 SVGEGT come from the germline V gene. The CDR3 consists of 15 residues. This CDR3 reads CASSYRDYNYNEQFF. The CDR3 coding sequence is TGTGCCAGCAGTTATAGGGACTACAACTACAATGAGCAGTTCTTC.

This clonotype has at least ten counts. The rearrangement links TRBV7-2 to TRBJ2-1, with 7 bases aligning to TRBD2. There are 13 residues in the CDR3. After removal of 5 bases from V and 6 bases from J, the junction contained 4 bases not matched to a gene. Germline CDR1 and CDR2: SGHTA and FQGNSA. CDR3: CASSDSGVNEQFF. Here the CDR3 DNA reads TGTGCCAGCAGCGACAGCGGGGTCAATGAGCAGTTCTTC.

The J gene is TRBJ2-6, the V gene TRBV30, with D possibly TRBD2 on 6 matching bases. V was trimmed by 3 bases and J by 1 base, leaving 10 bases between them. Per the germline V gene, CDR1 is GTSNPN and CDR2 is SVGIG (reference sequence). The CDR3 is 15 amino acids. CDR3 DNA: TGTGCCTGGAGCGGGAGTTGGTCTGGGGCCAACGTCCTGACTTTC. Translation gives CAWSGSWSGANVLTF.

This clonotype was recorded at least ten times. CDR3 protein: CASSLRRQGAEVDGYTF. For the CDR3, the DNA is TGTGCCAGCAGCTTAAGGCGGCAGGGGGCGGAAGTGGATGGCTACACCTTC. V gene TRBV7-2 combines with J gene TRBJ1-2; TRBD1 agrees at 8 bases. The CDR3 length is 17 residues. J lost 6 bases, V lost 2 bases, and 14 bases had no gene match. Germline-derived CDR1 and CDR2 are SGHTA and FQGNSA.

The rearrangement uses TRBV20-1 and TRBJ2-3, with D possibly TRBD1 on 6 matching bases. The CDR3 totals 14 residues. V lost 7 bases, J lost 2 bases, and 16 bases lay in between. From germline, CDR1 is DFQATT and CDR2 SNEGSKA (reference sequence). The CDR3 DNA sequence: TGCAGTGTATCTGGGGGCCCCGCCACAGATACGCAGTATTTT. As protein: CSVSGGPATDTQYF.

This clonotype has ten or more counts. This chain connects TRBV27 to TRBJ1-2; TRBD1 matches 12 bases. Germline V gene lookup returns CDR1 MNHEY and CDR2 SMNVEV (reference sequence). The CDR3 extends over 16 amino acids. Trimming at V came to 5 bases and at J to 5 bases, leaving 9 bases not matched to a gene. CDR3 sequence reads: CASSPGTGGAVYGYTF. CDR3 nucleotide sequence: TGTGCCAGCAGTCCTGGGACAGGGGGCGCAGTTTATGGCTACACCTTC.

At least ten counts were recorded for this clonotype. The V gene is TRBV28, the J gene TRBJ2-5; TRBD1 aligns across 8 bases. CDR1 MDHEN and CDR2 SYDVKM come from the germline V gene. Trimming cost V 2 bases and J 5 bases; bases outside gene matches: 7. The length of the CDR3 is 15 residues. CDR3 DNA sequence: TGTGCCAGCAGTTTAGATCGGACAGGGCAGGAGACCCAGTACTTC. Protein product: CASSLDRTGQETQYF.

This clonotype was found many times. The rearrangement joins TRBV12-5 to TRBJ2-7; 11 bases agree with TRBD2. J was trimmed by 3 bases and V by 0 bases; bases with no gene match: 7. Germline loops: CDR1 LGHNT, CDR2 FRNRAP. There are 17 residues in the CDR3. The CDR3 DNA follows: TGTGCTAGTGGTTTGGTAGTCCTAGCGGGAGGTTTCTACGAGCAGTACTTC. It specifies CASGLVVLAGGFYEQYF.

At least ten counts were recorded for this clonotype. The chain couples TRBV6-5 to TRBJ2-1; TRBD2 might be the D (6 bases). Germline CDR1 MNHEY, CDR2 SVGAGI. The CDR3 runs to 16 residues. The V end lost 2 bases, the J end lost 2 bases, and 13 bases lay between the germline ends. The CDR3 DNA is TGTGCCAGCAGTTACGGCTGGCTAGCGCCCTACAATGAGCAGTTCTTC. It yields the protein CASSYGWLAPYNEQFF.

This clonotype was counted many times. The V gene is TRBV28, the J gene TRBJ1-3; the D is unclear. The CDR3 extends over 14 amino acids. V lost 5 bases, J lost 4 bases, and 12 bases lay in between. CDR1 is MDHEN and CDR2 is SYDVKM in the germline V gene. Here the CDR3 DNA reads TGTGCCAGCAGTGTTACCGAGTGGGGAAACACCATATATTTT. Translating gives CASSVTEWGNTIYF.

This clonotype was recorded many times. The chain combines TRBV20-1 with TRBJ2-1; D unresolved. Germline assignment: CDR1 DFQATT and CDR2 SNEGSKA (reference sequence). The ends were cut back, 6 bases at V and 4 bases at J, with 4 bases in the middle. The CDR3 sequence is 10 residues long. In DNA, the CDR3 is TGCAGTGCAAGGTACAATGAGCAGTTCTTC. Its protein is CSARYNEQFF.

Many counts were recorded for this clonotype. The rearrangement joins TRBV18 to TRBJ2-1, with 8 nucleotides matching TRBD1. Germline values: CDR1 KGHSH, CDR2 LQKENI. V dropped 3 bases and J dropped 5; count of bases not matched to a gene: 6. The CDR3 has 15 residues. This chain's CDR3 is CASSPLDRADNEQFF. The DNA for the CDR3 is TGTGCCAGCTCACCCCTGGACAGGGCGGACAATGAGCAGTTCTTC. Full variable domain (missing parts from reference TRBV18 and TRBJ2-1): NAGVMQNPRHLVRRRGQEARLRCSPMKGHSHVYWYRQLPEEGLKFMVYLQKENIIDESGMPKERFSAEFPKEGPSILRIQQVVRGDSAAYFCASSPLDRADNEQFFGPGTRLTVL.

This clonotype has a handful of counts. V and J are TRBV11-2 and TRBJ2-1; 7 nucleotides align to TRBD1. J lost 0 bases, V lost 6 bases, and 8 bases had no gene match. The CDR3 sequence is 16 residues long. Germline loops: CDR1 SGHAT, CDR2 FQNNGV. The CDR3 nucleotides are TGTGCCAGCAGGGAAAACAGGGGAACCTCCTACAATGAGCAGTTCTTC. Its protein product is CASRENRGTSYNEQFF.

The chain employs TRBV12-3 or TRBV12-4 and TRBJ1-1; no firm D call. The CDR3 totals 14 residues. Trimming removed 3 bases from V and 0 bases from J, with 8 bases in between. CDR3 sequence: CASSFGQVNTEAFF. The CDR3, as DNA: TGTGCCAGCAGTTTTGGCCAGGTGAACACTGAAGCTTTCTTT.